The 18 T cell receptor beta chains below all came from one sample that was sequenced in a study of T cell changes during pregnancy in multiple sclerosis. The repertoire was sequenced with immunoSEQ multiplex PCR; TCRdb's copy has only in-frame clones and lacks some. The sample has 45,000 or so clones; roughly 96% are singletons. The starting material was peripheral blood, obtained in the second trimester of pregnancy. The origin of the receptors is a female donor with multiple sclerosis, enrolled in a pregnancy study.

V and J are TRBV5-1 and TRBJ1-1; no firm D call. Germline V gene lookup returns CDR1 SGHRS and CDR2 YFSETQ. V was shortened by 2 bases and J by 0 bases, with 11 bases between the two germline ends. The CDR3 contains 15 residues. The DNA for the CDR3 is TGCGCCAGCAGCTTCTGGGCTGACATGAACACTGAAGCTTTCTTT. As protein: CASSFWADMNTEAFF.

The chain is built from TRBV9 and TRBJ2-5; D not resolved. Germline V gene sequence: CDR1 SGDLS, CDR2 YYNGEE. Trimming removed 5 bases at V and 1 base at J, with 9 bases between. The CDR3 is 13 amino acids. CDR3 region: CASSRSPQETQYF. In DNA form, the CDR3 reads TGTGCCAGCAGTAGAAGCCCCCAAGAGACCCAGTACTTC.

V is TRBV18 and J is TRBJ2-1; 12 bases line up with TRBD1. CDR3 size: 16 residues. The V gene's germline CDR1 is KGHSH and CDR2 LQKENI. V lost 4 bases, J lost 5 bases, and 6 bases stayed unmatched. In DNA form, the CDR3 reads TGTGCCAGCTCACTACGGGGACAGGGGGCCCACAATGAGCAGTTCTTC. Translation: CASSLRGQGAHNEQFF.

The rearrangement uses TRBV19 and TRBJ1-1; D is undetermined. Germline V lookup: CDR1 LNHDA, CDR2 SQIVND (reference sequence). The CDR3 is 13 amino acids. V shed 4 bases and J shed 4 bases, with 10 bases lying between them. CDR3 in amino acids: CASSTSGSTEAFF. The DNA for the CDR3 is TGTGCCAGTAGTACGTCGGGGAGCACTGAAGCTTTCTTT.

CDR3 region: CASSVQGYNEQFF. The CDR3 DNA sequence: TGTGCCAGCAGCGTACAGGGTTACAATGAGCAGTTCTTC. This chain connects TRBV7-3 to TRBJ2-1; a possible D gene is TRBD1 (6 bases). The germline CDR1 and CDR2 sequences are SGHTA and FQGTGA. The CDR3 is made up of 13 amino acids. V was clipped by 5 bases and J by 4 bases, with 9 bases between them.

The chain is built from TRBV6-1 and TRBJ2-7; 7 nucleotides align to TRBD1. Germline CDR1 is MNHNS and CDR2 is SASEGT. There are 15 residues in the CDR3. The V gene end was trimmed by 6 bases and the J gene end by 1 base; junction bases not matched to a gene: 9. The CDR3 coding sequence is TGTGCCAGCAGACAGGGGCCGCTAACTTCCTACGAGCAGTACTTC. Translated, it gives CASRQGPLTSYEQYF.

The chain combines TRBV4-3 with TRBJ1-4, with 7 bases identical to TRBD1. The ends lost 0 bases at V and 12 bases at J; junction bases unmatched: 4. The CDR3 has 13 residues. Germline CDR1 is LGHNA and CDR2 is YSLEER. CDR3 loop: CASSQDRGEELFF. The CDR3 DNA sequence: TGCGCCAGCAGCCAAGACAGGGGGGAGGAACTGTTTTTT.

V and J are TRBV7-2 and TRBJ2-1, with 7 bases that match TRBD2. Trimming at V came to 7 bases and at J to 1 base, leaving 10 bases not matched to a gene. The CDR3 contains 16 residues. Germline V gene data show CDR1 as SGHTA and CDR2 as FQGNSA. CDR3 loop: CASIPGGDPSYNEQFF. The CDR3 coding sequence is TGTGCCAGCATCCCTGGGGGGGACCCGTCCTACAATGAGCAGTTCTTC.

The V gene is TRBV9, the J gene TRBJ1-3, with D perhaps TRBD1 (6 bases). Germline loops: CDR1 SGDLS, CDR2 YYNGEE. V dropped 1 base and J dropped 4 bases, with 9 bases sitting between them. The CDR3 has 14 residues. DNA for the CDR3: TGTGCCAGCAGCGTAAACAGGGCGGGAAACACCATATATTTT. Residues: CASSVNRAGNTIYF. Looking up the rest from reference TRBV9 and TRBJ1-3 gives the full variable domain: DSGVTQTPKHLITATGQRVTLRCSPRSGDLSVYWYQQSLDQGLQFLIQYYNGEERAKGNILERFSAQQFPDLHSELNLSSLELGDSALYFCASSVNRAGNTIYFGEGSWLTVV.

A remark on this clone: The germline gene is not matched at one end of the junction; a read error may be the cause. The chain employs TRBV10-3 and TRBJ2-2; 13 bases fit TRBD2. CDR1 is ENHRY and CDR2 is SYGVKD in the germline V gene. CDR3 length equals 20 residues. This chain's CDR3 is CAMSGVTSGRAVKLNGELFF. CDR3 in DNA: TGTGCCATGAGTGGGGTTACTAGCGGGAGGGCCGTTAAGTTAAACGGGGAGCTGTTTTTT.

The chain joins TRBV18 to TRBJ1-2, with TRBD1 identical over 8 bases. This CDR3 has 15 residues. From germline, CDR1 is KGHSH and CDR2 LQKENI. With 3 bases clipped from V and 3 bases from J, the junction kept 6 bases outside the gene matches. The CDR3 DNA sequence: TGTGCCAGCTCACCTCTGCCGGGACAGGACTATGGCTACACCTTC. This translates into CASSPLPGQDYGYTF.

This sequence joins TRBV18 and TRBJ1-2, with 8 bases lining up with TRBD1. The V segment lost 6 bases and the J segment 4 bases; nucleotides outside the gene matches: 4. Germline loops: CDR1 KGHSH, CDR2 LQKENI. The CDR3 is made up of 13 amino acids. The CDR3, as DNA: TGTGCCAGCTCCCCAGACAGGGGCTATGGCTACACCTTC. Translated: CASSPDRGYGYTF.

CDR3 nucleotide sequence: TGTGCCATCAGTGAGGCAATAGCGGGAGCACTCGAGCAGTACTTC. Protein product: CAISEAIAGALEQYF. The V gene is TRBV10-3, the J gene TRBJ2-7; 9 positions match TRBD2. The germline gives CDR1 ENHRY, CDR2 SYGVKD. Germline trimming cut 2 bases from V and 6 bases from J; bases unmatched to any gene: 8. The CDR3 is 15 residues long.

The V gene is TRBV9, the J gene TRBJ2-5; the match to TRBD2 covers 9 bases. With V trimmed by 0 bases and J by 5 bases, 2 bases remained unmatched. The CDR3 length is 14 residues. Germline V gene lookup returns CDR1 SGDLS and CDR2 YYNGEE. The CDR3 DNA reads TGTGCCAGCAGCGTAGGGACTAGCGTCGAGACCCAGTACTTC. Encoded protein: CASSVGTSVETQYF.

The genes are TRBV2 and TRBJ2-1; D might be TRBD2 (6 bases). V was shortened by 2 bases and J by 0 bases, with 8 bases between the two germline ends. This CDR3 spans 15 amino acids. Germline V lookup: CDR1 SNHLY, CDR2 FYNNEI. The CDR3 DNA is TGTGCCAGCAGTGAAAGGACTAACTCCTACAATGAGCAGTTCTTC. This translates into CASSERTNSYNEQFF. Filled out from reference TRBV2 and TRBJ2-1, the complete variable domain reads EPEVTQTPSHQVTQMGQEVILRCVPISNHLYFYWYRQILGQKVEFLVSFYNNEISEKSEIFDDQFSVERPDGSNFTLKIRSTKLEDSAMYFCASSERTNSYNEQFFGPGTRLTVL.

The chain links TRBV5-5 to TRBJ1-1; 8 bases map to TRBD1. Trimming removed 2 bases from V and 5 bases from J; junction bases left unmatched: 11. Germline lookup yields CDR1 SGHKS and CDR2 YYEKEE (reference sequence). CDR3 length: 16 amino acids. CDR3 amino acids: CASSLFHIQGGTEAFF. CDR3 nucleotides: TGTGCCAGCAGCTTATTCCACATACAGGGGGGGACTGAAGCTTTCTTT.

The DNA for the CDR3 is TGCAGCGTTGAGGGGAATAGCGGGAGAACCTACGAGCAGTACTTC. Translated, it gives CSVEGNSGRTYEQYF. V usage is TRBV29-1 and J usage is TRBJ2-7; 9 bases match TRBD2. CDR1 and CDR2 (germline): SQVTM, ANQGSEA. J lost 2 bases, V lost 3 bases, and 8 bases had no gene match. The CDR3 totals 15 residues.

J is TRBJ2-1 and V is TRBV7-2; 10 bases align to TRBD2. The CDR3 loop spans 19 amino acids. V lost 5 bases to trimming and J lost 0 bases; unmatched junction nucleotides: 13. Germline values: CDR1 SGHTA, CDR2 FQGNSA. The CDR3: CASSPLKTSGLSSYNEQFF. CDR3 bases: TGTGCCAGCAGCCCTCTTAAGACTAGCGGGTTGAGCTCCTACAATGAGCAGTTCTTC.